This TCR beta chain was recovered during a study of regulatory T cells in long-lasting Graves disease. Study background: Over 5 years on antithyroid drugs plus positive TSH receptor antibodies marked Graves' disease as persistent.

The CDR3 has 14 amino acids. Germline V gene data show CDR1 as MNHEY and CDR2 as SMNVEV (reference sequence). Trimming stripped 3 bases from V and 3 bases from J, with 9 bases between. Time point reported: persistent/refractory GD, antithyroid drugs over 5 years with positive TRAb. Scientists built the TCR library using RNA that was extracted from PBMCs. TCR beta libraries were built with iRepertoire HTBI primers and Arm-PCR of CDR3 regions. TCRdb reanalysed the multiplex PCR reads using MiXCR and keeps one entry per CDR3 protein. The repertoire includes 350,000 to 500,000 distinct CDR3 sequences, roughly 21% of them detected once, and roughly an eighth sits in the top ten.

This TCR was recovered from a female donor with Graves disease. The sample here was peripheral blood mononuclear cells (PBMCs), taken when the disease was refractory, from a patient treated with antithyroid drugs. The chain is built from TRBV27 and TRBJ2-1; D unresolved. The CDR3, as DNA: TGTGCCAGCAGTTTCGGCAACCACTACAATGAGCAGTTCTTC. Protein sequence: CASSFGNHYNEQFF.